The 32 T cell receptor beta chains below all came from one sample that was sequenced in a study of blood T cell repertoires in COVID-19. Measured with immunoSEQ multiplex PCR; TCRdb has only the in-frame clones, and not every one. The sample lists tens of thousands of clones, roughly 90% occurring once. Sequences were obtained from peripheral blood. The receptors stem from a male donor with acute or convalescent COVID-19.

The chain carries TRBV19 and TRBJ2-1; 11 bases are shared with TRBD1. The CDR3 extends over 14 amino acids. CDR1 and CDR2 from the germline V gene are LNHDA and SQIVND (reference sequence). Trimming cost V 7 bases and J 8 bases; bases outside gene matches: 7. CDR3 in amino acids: CASNGQGAIDEQFF. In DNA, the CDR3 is TGTGCCAGTAACGGACAGGGGGCGATAGATGAGCAGTTCTTC. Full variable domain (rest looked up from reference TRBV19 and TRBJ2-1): DGGITQSPKYLFRKEGQNVTLSCEQNLNHDAMYWYRQDPGQGLRLIYYSQIVNDFQKGDIAEGYSVSREKKESFPLTVTSAQKNPTAFYLCASNGQGAIDEQFFGPGTRLTVL.

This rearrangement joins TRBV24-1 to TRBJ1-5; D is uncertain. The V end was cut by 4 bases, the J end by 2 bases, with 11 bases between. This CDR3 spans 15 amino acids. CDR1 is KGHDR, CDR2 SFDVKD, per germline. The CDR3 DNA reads TGTGCCACCAGTGAGACACTTATAGGCAATCAGCCCCAGCATTTT. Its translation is CATSETLIGNQPQHF.

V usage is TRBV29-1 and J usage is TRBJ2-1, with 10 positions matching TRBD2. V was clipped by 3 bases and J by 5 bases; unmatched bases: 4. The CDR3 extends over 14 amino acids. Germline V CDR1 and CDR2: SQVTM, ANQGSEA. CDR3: CSVDTSGDDNEQFF. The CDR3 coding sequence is TGCAGCGTTGACACTAGCGGGGACGACAATGAGCAGTTCTTC.

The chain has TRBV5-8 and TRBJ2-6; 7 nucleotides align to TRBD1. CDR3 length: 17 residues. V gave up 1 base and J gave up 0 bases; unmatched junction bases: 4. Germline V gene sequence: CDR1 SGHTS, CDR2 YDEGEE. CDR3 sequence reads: CASSLYDRVSGANVLTF. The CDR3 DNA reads TGTGCCAGCAGCTTGTACGACAGGGTCTCTGGGGCCAACGTCCTGACTTTC.

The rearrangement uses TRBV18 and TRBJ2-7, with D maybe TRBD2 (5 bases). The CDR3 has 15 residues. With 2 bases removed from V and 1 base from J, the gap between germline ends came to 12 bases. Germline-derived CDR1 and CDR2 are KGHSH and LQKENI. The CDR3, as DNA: TGTGCCAGCTCACCATCTAGGGAGAGGTCCTACGAGCAGTACTTC. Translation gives CASSPSRERSYEQYF.

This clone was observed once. CDR3 region: CASSQAGGSYEQYF. CDR3 nucleotide sequence: TGCGCCAGCAGCCAGGCCGGGGGGTCCTACGAGCAGTACTTC. This chain uses TRBV4-1 with TRBJ2-7; TRBD2 matches 7 bases. Unmatched junction bases numbered 3, after V lost 3 bases and J lost 1 base. The CDR3 spans 14 residues. CDR1 MGHRA and CDR2 YSYEKL come from the germline V gene.

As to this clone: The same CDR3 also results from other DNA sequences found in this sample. The chain's CDR3 is CASSPDRGTEAFF. The CDR3 DNA is TGTGCCAGTAGTCCCGACAGGGGCACTGAAGCTTTCTTT. This sequence joins TRBV19 and TRBJ1-1; 8 bases fit TRBD1. V trimming: 5 bases; J trimming: 4 bases; junction bases outside the gene matches: 3. The germline CDR1 and CDR2 sequences are LNHDA and SQIVND (reference sequence). The CDR3 spans 13 residues.

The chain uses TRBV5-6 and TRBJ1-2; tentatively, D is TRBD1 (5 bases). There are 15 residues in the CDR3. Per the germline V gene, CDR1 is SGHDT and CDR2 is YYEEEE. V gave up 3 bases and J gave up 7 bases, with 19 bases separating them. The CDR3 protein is CASSSLDGKQGGYTF. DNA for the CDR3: TGTGCCAGCAGCTCCCTTGATGGAAAGCAGGGTGGCTACACCTTC.

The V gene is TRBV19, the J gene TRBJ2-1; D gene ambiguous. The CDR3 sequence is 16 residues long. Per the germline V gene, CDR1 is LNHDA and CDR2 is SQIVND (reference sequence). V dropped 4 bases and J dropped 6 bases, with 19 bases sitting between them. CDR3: CASSTLHLPSGNEQFF. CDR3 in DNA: TGTGCCAGTAGTACGCTACACCTTCCATCGGGCAATGAGCAGTTCTTC.

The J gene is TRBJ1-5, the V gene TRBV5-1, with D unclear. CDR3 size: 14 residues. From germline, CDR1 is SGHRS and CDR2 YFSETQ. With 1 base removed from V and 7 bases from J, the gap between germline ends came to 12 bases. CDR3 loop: CASSLYPGGQPQHF. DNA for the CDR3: TGCGCCAGCAGCTTGTATCCGGGTGGGCAGCCCCAGCATTTT.

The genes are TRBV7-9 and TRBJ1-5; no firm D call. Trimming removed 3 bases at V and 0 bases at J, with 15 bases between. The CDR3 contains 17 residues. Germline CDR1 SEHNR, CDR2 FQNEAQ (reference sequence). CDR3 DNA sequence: TGTGCCAGCAGCTTGGCGTTGTCAGGTATTAGCAATCAGCCCCAGCATTTT. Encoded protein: CASSLALSGISNQPQHF.

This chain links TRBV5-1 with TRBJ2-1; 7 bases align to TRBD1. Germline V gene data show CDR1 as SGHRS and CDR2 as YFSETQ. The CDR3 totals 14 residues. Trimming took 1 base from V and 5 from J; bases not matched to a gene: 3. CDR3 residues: CASSLTGDNNEQFF. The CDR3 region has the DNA TGCGCCAGCAGCTTGACAGGGGACAACAATGAGCAGTTCTTC.

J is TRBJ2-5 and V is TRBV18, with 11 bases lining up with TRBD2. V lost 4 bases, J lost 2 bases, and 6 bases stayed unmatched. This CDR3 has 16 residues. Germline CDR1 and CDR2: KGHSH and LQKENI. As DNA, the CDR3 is TGTGCCAGCTCACGAGCCCTAGCGGGGGGACAAGAGACCCAGTACTTC. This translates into CASSRALAGGQETQYF.

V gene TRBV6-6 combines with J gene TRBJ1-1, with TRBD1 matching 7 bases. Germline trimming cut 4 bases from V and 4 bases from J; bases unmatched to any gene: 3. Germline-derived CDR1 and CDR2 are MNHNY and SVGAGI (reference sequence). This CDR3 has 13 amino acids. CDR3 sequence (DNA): TGTGCCAGCAGTTTTCAGGGGGGCACTGAAGCTTTCTTT. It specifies CASSFQGGTEAFF.

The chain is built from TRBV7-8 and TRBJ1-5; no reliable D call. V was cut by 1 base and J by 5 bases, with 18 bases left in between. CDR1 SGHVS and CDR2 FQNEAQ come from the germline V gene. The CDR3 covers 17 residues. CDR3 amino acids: CASSLGNGPRVDQPQHF. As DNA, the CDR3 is TGTGCCAGCAGCTTAGGGAACGGACCGAGGGTTGATCAGCCCCAGCATTTT.

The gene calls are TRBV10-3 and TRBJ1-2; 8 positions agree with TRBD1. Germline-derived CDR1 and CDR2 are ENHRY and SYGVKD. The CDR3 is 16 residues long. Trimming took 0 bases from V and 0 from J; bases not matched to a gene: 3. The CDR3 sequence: CAISESGQETNYGYTF. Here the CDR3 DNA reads TGTGCCATCAGTGAGTCGGGACAGGAGACTAACTATGGCTACACCTTC.

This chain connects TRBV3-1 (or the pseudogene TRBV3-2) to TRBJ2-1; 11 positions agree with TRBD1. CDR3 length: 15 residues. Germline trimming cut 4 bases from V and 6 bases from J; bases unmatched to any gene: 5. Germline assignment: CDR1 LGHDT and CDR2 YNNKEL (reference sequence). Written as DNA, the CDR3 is TGTGCCAGCAGCCTGGGACAGGGGGGTTTCAATGAGCAGTTCTTC. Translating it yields CASSLGQGGFNEQFF.

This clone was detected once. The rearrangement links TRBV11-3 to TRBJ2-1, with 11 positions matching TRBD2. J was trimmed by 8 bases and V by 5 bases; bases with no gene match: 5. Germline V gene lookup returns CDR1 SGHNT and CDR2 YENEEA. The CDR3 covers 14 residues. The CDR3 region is CASSRSSGGYEQFF. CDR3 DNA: TGTGCCAGCAGCCGATCTAGCGGGGGGTATGAGCAGTTCTTC.

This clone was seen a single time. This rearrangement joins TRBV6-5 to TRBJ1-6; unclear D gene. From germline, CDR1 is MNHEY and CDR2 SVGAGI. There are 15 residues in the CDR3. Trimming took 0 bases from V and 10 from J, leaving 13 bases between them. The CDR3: CASSYSSWEQSPLHF. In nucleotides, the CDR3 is TGTGCCAGCAGTTACTCGAGTTGGGAGCAGTCACCCCTCCACTTT.

The CDR3 DNA is TGTGCCAGCAGCTTAGACAGGGGCTCAGAGACCCAGTACTTC. It encodes CASSLDRGSETQYF. The chain combines TRBV7-2 with TRBJ2-5; 7 nucleotides align to TRBD1. The junction had 3 bases not matched to a gene; V was cut back by 1 base and J by 4 bases. Germline CDR1 SGHTA, CDR2 FQGNSA. The CDR3 runs 14 residues.

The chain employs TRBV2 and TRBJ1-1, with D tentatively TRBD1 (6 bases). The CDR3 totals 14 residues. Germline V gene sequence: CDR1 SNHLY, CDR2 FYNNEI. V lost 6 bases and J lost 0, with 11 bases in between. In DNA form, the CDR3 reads TGTGCCAGCAGCAACAGGGTGATGAACACTGAAGCTTTCTTT. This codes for CASSNRVMNTEAFF.

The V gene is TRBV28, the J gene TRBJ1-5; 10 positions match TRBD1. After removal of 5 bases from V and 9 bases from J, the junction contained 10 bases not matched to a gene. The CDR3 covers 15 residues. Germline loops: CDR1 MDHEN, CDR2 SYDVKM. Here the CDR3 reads CASSRPGTGARPQHF. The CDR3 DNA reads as TGTGCCAGCAGTCGCCCCGGGACAGGGGCTCGGCCCCAGCATTTT.

The CDR3 loop reads CASSSLSQGLSYPYEQYF. For the CDR3, the DNA is TGTGCCAGCAGCTCCCTGTCCCAGGGCCTATCATACCCCTACGAGCAGTACTTC. The chain joins TRBV5-6 to TRBJ2-7, with a possible D match to TRBD1 (5 bases). CDR3 length equals 18 residues. Germline values: CDR1 SGHDT, CDR2 YYEEEE. V was cut by 3 bases and J by 2 bases, with 24 bases left in between. Using reference TRBV5-6 and TRBJ2-7 for the parts outside the CDR3, the full variable domain is DAGVTQSPTHLIKTRGQQVTLRCSPKSGHDTVSWYQQALGQGPQFIFQYYEEEERQRGNFPDRFSGHQFPNYSSELNVNALLLGDSALYLCASSSLSQGLSYPYEQYFGPGTRLTVT.

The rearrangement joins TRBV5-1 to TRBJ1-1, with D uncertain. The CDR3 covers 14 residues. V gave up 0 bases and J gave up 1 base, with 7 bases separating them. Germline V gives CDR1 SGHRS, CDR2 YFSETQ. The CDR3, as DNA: TGCGCCAGCAGCTTGGGGCGGCAGAACACTGAAGCTTTCTTT. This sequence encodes CASSLGRQNTEAFF.

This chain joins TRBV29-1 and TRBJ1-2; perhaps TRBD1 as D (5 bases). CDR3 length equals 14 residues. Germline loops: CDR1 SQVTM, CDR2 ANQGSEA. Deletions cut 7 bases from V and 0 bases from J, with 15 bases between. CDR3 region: CSGGGTHANYGYTF. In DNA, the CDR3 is TGCAGCGGCGGGGGGACCCATGCTAACTATGGCTACACCTTC. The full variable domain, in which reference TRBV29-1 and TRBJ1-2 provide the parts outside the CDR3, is SAVISQKPSRDICQRGTSLTIQCQVDSQVTMMFWYRQQPGQSLTLIATANQGSEATYESGFVIDKFPISRPNLTFSTLTVSNMSPEDSSIYLCSGGGTHANYGYTFGSGTRLTVV.

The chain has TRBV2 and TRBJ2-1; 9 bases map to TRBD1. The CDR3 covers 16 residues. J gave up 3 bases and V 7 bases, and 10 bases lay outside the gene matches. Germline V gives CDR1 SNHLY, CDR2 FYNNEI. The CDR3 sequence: CASTGQGGLRYNEQFF. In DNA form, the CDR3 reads TGTGCCAGCACGGGACAGGGTGGATTGCGCTACAATGAGCAGTTCTTC.

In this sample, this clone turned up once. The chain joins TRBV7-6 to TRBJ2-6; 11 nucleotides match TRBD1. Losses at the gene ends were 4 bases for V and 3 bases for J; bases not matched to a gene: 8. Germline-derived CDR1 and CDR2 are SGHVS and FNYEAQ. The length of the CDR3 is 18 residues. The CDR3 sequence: CASSSTGTGGFGANVLTF. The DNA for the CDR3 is TGTGCCAGCAGCTCAACCGGGACAGGGGGGTTTGGGGCCAACGTCCTGACTTTC.

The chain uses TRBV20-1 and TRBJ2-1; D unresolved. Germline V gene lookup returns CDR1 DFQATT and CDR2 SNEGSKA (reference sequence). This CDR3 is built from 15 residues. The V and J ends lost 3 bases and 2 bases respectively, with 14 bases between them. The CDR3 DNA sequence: TGCAGTGCTAGTTATCCGGTGAGCCCCTACAATGAGCAGTTCTTC. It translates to CSASYPVSPYNEQFF.

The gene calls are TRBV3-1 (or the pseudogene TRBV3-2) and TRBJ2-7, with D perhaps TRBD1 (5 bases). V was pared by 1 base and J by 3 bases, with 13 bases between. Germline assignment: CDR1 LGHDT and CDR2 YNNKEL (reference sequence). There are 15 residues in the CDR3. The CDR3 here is CASSQVGSGNYEQYF. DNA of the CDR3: TGTGCCAGCAGCCAAGTAGGTTCAGGGAACTACGAGCAGTACTTC.

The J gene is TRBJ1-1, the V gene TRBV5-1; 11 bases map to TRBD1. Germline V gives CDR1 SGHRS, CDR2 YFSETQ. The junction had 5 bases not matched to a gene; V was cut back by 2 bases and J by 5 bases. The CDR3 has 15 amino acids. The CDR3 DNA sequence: TGCGCCAGCAGCTTACCGGGACAGGGGGGTACTGAAGCTTTCTTT. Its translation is CASSLPGQGGTEAFF.

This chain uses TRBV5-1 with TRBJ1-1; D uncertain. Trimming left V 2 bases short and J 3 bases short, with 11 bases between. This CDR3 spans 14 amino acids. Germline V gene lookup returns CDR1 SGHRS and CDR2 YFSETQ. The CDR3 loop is CASSFFPGDTEAFF. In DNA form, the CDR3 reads TGCGCCAGCAGCTTCTTCCCCGGGGACACTGAAGCTTTCTTT.

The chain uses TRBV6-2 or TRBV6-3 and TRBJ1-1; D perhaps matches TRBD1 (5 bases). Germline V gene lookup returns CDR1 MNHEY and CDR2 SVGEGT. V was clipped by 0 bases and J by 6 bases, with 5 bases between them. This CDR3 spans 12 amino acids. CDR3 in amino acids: CASSYSGAEAFF. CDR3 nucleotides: TGTGCCAGCAGTTACTCAGGGGCTGAAGCTTTCTTT.